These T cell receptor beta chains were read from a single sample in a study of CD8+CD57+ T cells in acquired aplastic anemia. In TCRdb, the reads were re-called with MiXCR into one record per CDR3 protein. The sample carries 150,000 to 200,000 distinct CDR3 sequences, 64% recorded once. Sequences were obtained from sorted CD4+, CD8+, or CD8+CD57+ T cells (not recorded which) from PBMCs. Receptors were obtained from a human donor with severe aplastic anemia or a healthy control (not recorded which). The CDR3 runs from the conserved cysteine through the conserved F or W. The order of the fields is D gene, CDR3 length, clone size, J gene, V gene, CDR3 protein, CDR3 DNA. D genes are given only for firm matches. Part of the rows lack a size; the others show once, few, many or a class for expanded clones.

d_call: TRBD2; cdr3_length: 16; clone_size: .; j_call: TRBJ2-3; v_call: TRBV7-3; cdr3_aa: CASSPRVAGGEDTQYF; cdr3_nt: TGTGCCAGCAGCCCCCGGGTAGCGGGGGGCGAAGATACGCAGTATTTT
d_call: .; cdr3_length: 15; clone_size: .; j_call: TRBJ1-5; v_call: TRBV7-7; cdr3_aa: CASSLRGEGNQPQHF; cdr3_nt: TGTGCTAGCAGCTTACGGGGGGAGGGCAATCAGCCCCAGCATTTT
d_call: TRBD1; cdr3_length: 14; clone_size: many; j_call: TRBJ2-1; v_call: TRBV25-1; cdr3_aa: CASRAGQGYNEQFF; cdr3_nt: TGTGCCAGCAGAGCGGGACAGGGGTACAATGAGCAGTTCTTC
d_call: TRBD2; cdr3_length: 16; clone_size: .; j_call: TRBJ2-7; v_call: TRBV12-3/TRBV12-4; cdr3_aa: CASSRTGTSGRVEQYF; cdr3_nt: TGTGCCAGCAGTCGAACCGGGACTAGCGGGAGAGTGGAGCAGTACTTC
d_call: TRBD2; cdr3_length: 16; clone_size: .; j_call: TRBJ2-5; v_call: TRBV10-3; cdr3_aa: CAISEWGREDQETQYF; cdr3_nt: TGTGCCATCAGTGAGTGGGGGAGGGAGGACCAAGAGACCCAGTACTTC
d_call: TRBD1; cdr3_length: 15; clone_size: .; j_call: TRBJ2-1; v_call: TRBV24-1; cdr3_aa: CATSDIRGQYNEQFF; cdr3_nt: TGTGCCACCAGTGATATAAGGGGACAGTACAATGAGCAGTTCTTC
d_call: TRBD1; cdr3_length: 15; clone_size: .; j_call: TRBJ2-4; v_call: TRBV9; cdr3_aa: CASTPTGTGQNIQYF; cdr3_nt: TGTGCCAGCACTCCGACCGGGACAGGCCAAAACATTCAGTACTTC
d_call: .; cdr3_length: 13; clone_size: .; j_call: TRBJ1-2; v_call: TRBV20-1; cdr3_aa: CSARYSSGVGYTF; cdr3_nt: TGCAGTGCTAGATATTCCAGCGGGGTAGGCTACACCTTC
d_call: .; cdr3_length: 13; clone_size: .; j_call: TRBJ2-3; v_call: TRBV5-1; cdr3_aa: CASSLTGGGTQYF; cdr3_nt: TGCGCCAGCAGCTTGACAGGTGGGGGGACGCAGTATTTT
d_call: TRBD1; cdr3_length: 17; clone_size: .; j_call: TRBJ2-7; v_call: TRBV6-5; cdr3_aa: CASSYDRGQDRAYEQYF; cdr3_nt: TGTGCCAGCAGTTACGATAGGGGGCAAGACAGGGCGTACGAGCAGTACTTC
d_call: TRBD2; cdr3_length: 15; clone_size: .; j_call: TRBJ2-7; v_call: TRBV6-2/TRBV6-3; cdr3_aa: CASSYGGLADYEQYF; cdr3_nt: TGTGCCAGCAGTTATGGGGGACTAGCGGACTACGAGCAGTACTTC
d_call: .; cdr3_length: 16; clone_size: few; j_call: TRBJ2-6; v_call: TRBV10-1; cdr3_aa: CASSESTASGANVLTF; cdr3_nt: TGCGCCAGCAGTGAGTCTACGGCCTCTGGGGCCAACGTCCTGACTTTC
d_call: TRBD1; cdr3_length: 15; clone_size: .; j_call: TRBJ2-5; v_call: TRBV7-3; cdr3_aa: CASSLAGQGYNGQYF; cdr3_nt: TGTGCCAGCAGCTTAGCCGGACAGGGGTACAACGGGCAGTACTTC
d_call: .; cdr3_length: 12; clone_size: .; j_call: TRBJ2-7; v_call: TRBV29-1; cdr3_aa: CSVVGGSYEQYF; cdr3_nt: TGCAGCGTTGTTGGTGGTTCCTACGAGCAGTACTTC
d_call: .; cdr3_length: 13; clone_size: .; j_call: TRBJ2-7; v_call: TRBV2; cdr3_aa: CASRRGFVYEQYF; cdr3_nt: TGTGCCAGCAGGAGGGGGTTTGTGTACGAGCAGTACTTC
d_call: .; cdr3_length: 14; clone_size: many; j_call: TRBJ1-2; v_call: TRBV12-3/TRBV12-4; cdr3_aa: CASSLSVIPYGYTF; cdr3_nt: TGTGCCAGCAGTCTCTCAGTAATCCCCTATGGCTACACCTTC
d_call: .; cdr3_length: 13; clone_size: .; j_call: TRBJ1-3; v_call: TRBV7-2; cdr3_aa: CASSWSSGNTIYF; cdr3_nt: TGTGCCAGCAGCTGGAGCTCTGGAAACACCATATATTTT
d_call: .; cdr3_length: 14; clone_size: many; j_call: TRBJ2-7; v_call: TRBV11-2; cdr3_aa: CASSLLTGSYEQYF; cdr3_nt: TGTGCCAGCAGCCTCCTGACAGGCTCCTACGAGCAGTACTTC
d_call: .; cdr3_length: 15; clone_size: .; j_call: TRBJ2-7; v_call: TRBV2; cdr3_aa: CASILGAGRVSEQYF; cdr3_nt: TGTGCCAGCATTTTAGGCGCGGGAAGGGTTTCCGAGCAGTACTTC
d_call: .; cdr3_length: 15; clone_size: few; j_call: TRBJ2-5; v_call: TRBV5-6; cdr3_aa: CASSFFEGGEETQYF; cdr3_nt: TGTGCCAGCAGCTTTTTCGAGGGGGGTGAAGAGACCCAGTACTTC
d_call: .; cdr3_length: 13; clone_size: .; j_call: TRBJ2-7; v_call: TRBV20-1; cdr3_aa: CSALHGINYEQYF; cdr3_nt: TGCAGTGCTCTCCACGGGATCAACTACGAGCAGTACTTC
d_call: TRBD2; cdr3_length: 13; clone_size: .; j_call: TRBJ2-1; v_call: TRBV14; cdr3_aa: CASSLGLVDEQFF; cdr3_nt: TGTGCCAGCAGCCTAGGACTAGTAGATGAGCAGTTCTTC
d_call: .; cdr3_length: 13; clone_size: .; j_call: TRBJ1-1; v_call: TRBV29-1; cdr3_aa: CSVVETANTEAFF; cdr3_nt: TGCAGCGTTGTTGAAACAGCGAACACTGAAGCTTTCTTT
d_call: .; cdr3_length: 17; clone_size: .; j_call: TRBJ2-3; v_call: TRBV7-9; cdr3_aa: CASSLAVGSTSTDTQYF; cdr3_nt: TGTGCCAGCAGCTTAGCAGTGGGTTCTACTAGCACAGATACGCAGTATTTT